This T cell receptor beta chain was captured in a study of blood T cell repertoires in COVID-19. Study-wide background: Sources were T cells, B-cell-depleted T cells, or PBMCs; the material itself was cDNA or gDNA.

This table comes from immunoSEQ multiplex PCR, and its TCRdb copy is limited to in-frame clones, with some not included. Of approximately 240,000 clones in the sample, approximately 86% were seen once. This CDR3 contains 12 residues. The germline V gene encodes CDR1 SGHRS and CDR2 YFSETQ. V lost 7 bases and J lost 3; bases outside the gene matches: 2. This clonotype originated in a woman under 40 who had recovered from COVID-19. The chain combines TRBV5-1 with TRBJ2-5; TRBD1 matches at 8 bases. The sample consisted of peripheral blood. The CDR3: CASGQGKETQYF. For the CDR3, the DNA is TGCGCCAGCGGACAGGGTAAAGAGACCCAGTACTTC.